Following are 14 T cell receptor beta chains from one sample sequenced in a study of blood T cell repertoires in COVID-19. Only in-frame clones appear in the TCRdb table, and some are missing; sequencing was by immunoSEQ multiplex PCR. The sample shows approximately 170,000 clones, 70% to 80% of them seen only once. Sequences were obtained from peripheral blood. These receptors were collected from a woman in her forties or fifties with acute or convalescent COVID-19.

This clone was detected once. The chain links TRBV2 to TRBJ2-7; 8 bases map to TRBD1. With V trimmed by 7 bases and J by 2 bases, 10 bases remained unmatched. This CDR3 contains 15 residues. Per the germline V gene, CDR1 is SNHLY and CDR2 is FYNNEI. DNA for the CDR3: TGTGCCAGCACCCATCCGGGACAGGAGACCTACGAGCAGTACTTC. Translated, it gives CASTHPGQETYEQYF.

This clone came up once. The chain is built from TRBV11-2 and TRBJ2-7; D remains unclear. The germline V and J ends were trimmed by 1 base and 0 bases, with 4 bases remaining between them. Germline CDR1 SGHAT, CDR2 FQNNGV. The CDR3 contains 13 residues. The CDR3 here is CASSLASSYEQYF. CDR3 in DNA: TGTGCCAGCAGCTTAGCCTCCTCCTACGAGCAGTACTTC.

The chain uses TRBV15 and TRBJ1-4; possibly TRBD1 for D (6 bases). CDR3 length: 16 residues. Germline V gene data show CDR1 as LNHNV and CDR2 as YYDKDF (reference sequence). V lost 0 bases and J 5 bases, leaving 13 bases between the germline ends. The CDR3 nucleotides read TGTGCCACCAGCAGAGATAGAGGACAGAACAATGAAAAACTGTTTTTT. Amino acid sequence: CATSRDRGQNNEKLFF.

The rearrangement joins TRBV19 to TRBJ1-2; D gene uncertain. CDR3 size: 13 residues. Germline loops: CDR1 LNHDA, CDR2 SQIVND (reference sequence). The V gene lost 3 bases and the J gene lost 2 bases, with 7 bases spanning the gap. The CDR3 sequence: CASSMLQNYGYTF. The DNA of the CDR3 is TGTGCCAGTAGTATGTTACAGAACTATGGCTACACCTTC. Full variable domain (remainder filled in from reference TRBV19 and TRBJ1-2): DGGITQSPKYLFRKEGQNVTLSCEQNLNHDAMYWYRQDPGQGLRLIYYSQIVNDFQKGDIAEGYSVSREKKESFPLTVTSAQKNPTAFYLCASSMLQNYGYTFGSGTRLTVV.

CDR3 in DNA: TGTGCCACCACCGGACAGGGGCGCAATGAGCAGTTCTTC. This gives the protein CATTGQGRNEQFF. J is TRBJ2-1 and V is TRBV6-5; the match to TRBD1 covers 9 bases. Germline CDR1 and CDR2: MNHEY and SVGAGI. The CDR3 is 13 residues long. V gave up 10 bases and J gave up 6 bases; unmatched junction bases: 7.

This chain links TRBV20-1 with TRBJ1-2; 7 nucleotides align to TRBD1. This CDR3 is built from 13 residues. V shed 3 bases and J 8 bases; nucleotides not matched to a gene: 9. The germline V gene has CDR1 DFQATT and CDR2 SNEGSKA (reference sequence). The CDR3 here is CSASTDRARGYTF. CDR3 in DNA: TGCAGTGCTAGTACCGACAGGGCCCGGGGCTACACCTTC.

This chain connects TRBV28 to TRBJ1-2, with D unresolved. The ends were cut back, 2 bases at V and 4 bases at J, with 17 bases in the middle. The CDR3 sequence is 16 residues long. The germline V gene encodes CDR1 MDHEN and CDR2 SYDVKM. CDR3 DNA: TGTGCCAGCAGTTTAATTAATAACGACCGCGGCTATGGCTACACCTTC. Translating it yields CASSLINNDRGYGYTF.

V usage is TRBV7-2 and J usage is TRBJ1-2; D perhaps matches TRBD1 (5 bases). Germline V gene data show CDR1 as SGHTA and CDR2 as FQGNSA. The CDR3 is made up of 16 amino acids. V gave up 5 bases and J gave up 0 bases, with 16 bases separating them. CDR3 DNA sequence: TGTGCCAGCAGCCAAGACAAGGCAGGGACTAACTATGGCTACACCTTC. Its protein is CASSQDKAGTNYGYTF.

This clone has a handful of counts. J is TRBJ2-7 and V is TRBV10-1; D is perhaps TRBD1 (6 bases). The ends were cut back, 2 bases at V and 3 bases at J, with 11 bases in the middle. Looked up from germline, CDR1 is WNHNN and CDR2 is SYGVQD (reference sequence). The CDR3 is made up of 14 amino acids. The CDR3 DNA reads TGCGCCAGCAGTGAGACAGGGATCAGCTACGAGCAGTACTTC. The encoded protein is CASSETGISYEQYF.

This chain links TRBV21-1 with TRBJ2-3; the listed D gene, TRBD1, was not tested against the DNA. TRBV21-1 is a recognized pseudogene. This CDR3 has 17 amino acids. The CDR3 sequence: CASSKVQTETGSDTQYF. The CDR3 bases are TGTGCCAGCAGCAAAGTCCAGACCGAGACAGGATCAGATACGCAGTATTTT.

The V call is TRBV5-1, the J call TRBJ2-3; D is unresolved. Per germline, CDR1 SGHRS and CDR2 YFSETQ. The CDR3 runs 16 residues. The V gene lost 0 bases and the J gene lost 0 bases, with 11 bases spanning the gap. The CDR3 sequence is CASSLGAYISTDTQYF. DNA of the CDR3: TGCGCCAGCAGCTTGGGGGCCTATATCAGCACAGATACGCAGTATTTT. The whole variable domain, remainder taken from reference TRBV5-1 and TRBJ2-3, is KAGVTQTPRYLIKTRGQQVTLSCSPISGHRSVSWYQQTPGQGLQFLFEYFSETQRNKGNFPGRFSGRQFSNSRSEMNVSTLELGDSALYLCASSLGAYISTDTQYFGPGTRLTVL.

This chain uses TRBV10-3 with TRBJ2-7, with 7 bases matching TRBD2. The length of the CDR3 is 16 residues. CDR1 is ENHRY and CDR2 is SYGVKD in the germline V gene. V gave up 6 bases and J gave up 1 base; unmatched junction bases: 12. As DNA, the CDR3 is TGTGCCATCAGCTTCCCTTCTAGCGGAGAATCCTACGAGCAGTACTTC. As protein: CAISFPSSGESYEQYF.

This clone has more than one count but fewer than ten. This sequence joins TRBV6-5 and TRBJ2-7; D possibly corresponds to TRBD2 (5 bases). Deletions cut 5 bases from V and 2 bases from J, with 13 bases between. The germline V gene has CDR1 MNHEY and CDR2 SVGAGI. The CDR3 sequence is 14 residues long. Here the CDR3 reads CASSPRTQTYEQYF. CDR3 DNA sequence: TGTGCCAGCAGTCCCCGGACTCAGACCTACGAGCAGTACTTC.

The rearrangement joins TRBV25-1 to TRBJ2-7; tentative D call: TRBD1 (6 bases). The CDR3 is made up of 13 amino acids. V shed 4 bases and J shed 4 bases, with 11 bases lying between them. CDR1 and CDR2 (germline): MGHDK, SYGVNS. CDR3 sequence: CASSADRYYEQYF. In DNA form, the CDR3 reads TGTGCCAGCAGTGCTGACAGGTATTACGAGCAGTACTTC.